A selection of T cell receptor beta chains follows, all from one sample in a study of cytomegalovirus exposure and HLA in healthy donors. The table came from immunoSEQ multiplex PCR; TCRdb's copy has only in-frame clones and leaves some out. This table has around 250,000 clones, around 89% appearing once. The sample taken for sequencing was PBMCs. These receptors all come from a woman under 30 in good health and CMV-seronegative. CDR3s include the opening cysteine and the closing phenylalanine or tryptophan. A D gene is named only where the DNA matches it firmly. Clone size appears in some rows only: once, few, many, or a class for an expanded clone.

NA,TRBJ2-7,NA,TRBV5-1,TGCGCCAGCAGCTTGGTCGTCACGTCAGGGCAGTACTTC,CASSLVVTSGQYF
NA,TRBJ2-3,NA,TRBV10-1,TGCGCCAGCAGGGGACTTCTCACAGATACGCAGTATTTT,CASRGLLTDTQYF
NA,TRBJ1-2,NA,TRBV12-1,TGTGCCAGCAGCTTTGTCACGGAAACCAGGTATGGCTACACCTTC,CASSFVTETRYGYTF
NA,TRBJ2-5,TRBD2,TRBV5-1,TGCGCCAGCAGCGCTAGCGGGGAGGTTGAGACCCAGTACTTC,CASSASGEVETQYF
NA,TRBJ2-4,NA,TRBV19,TGTGCCAGTAGTATGTTAGGGATTCAGGGAAAAAACATTCAGTACTTC,CASSMLGIQGKNIQYF
once,TRBJ2-4,NA,TRBV5-8,TGTGCCAGCAGCCCCCGGGTCGGTCAGTACTTC,CASSPRVGQYF
once,TRBJ1-6,NA,TRBV4-2,TGTGCCAGCGGGTATACAGATGATAATTCACCCCTCCACTTT,CASGYTDDNSPLHF
NA,TRBJ1-2,TRBD1,TRBV5-5,TGTGCCAGCAGTCCCCCGTTAGGAGGGGGCGTGTACTATGGCTACACCTTC,CASSPPLGGGVYYGYTF
NA,TRBJ2-2,TRBD2,TRBV4-2,TGTGCCAGCAGCCGCGGGGGGGCGTCGGACACCGGGGAGCTGTTTTTT,CASSRGGASDTGELFF
once,TRBJ1-3,NA,TRBV6-1,TGTGCCAGCAGTGAGTGGGGGGGAGGAAACACCATATATTTT,CASSEWGGGNTIYF
NA,TRBJ2-2,TRBD1,TRBV19,TGTGCCAGTAGTGCACAGGGGGTCGCCGGGGAGCTGTTTTTT,CASSAQGVAGELFF
NA,TRBJ1-1,NA,TRBV14,TGTGCCAGCAGCCAAGTGACAGGCGTTAACACTGAAGCTTTCTTT,CASSQVTGVNTEAFF
few,TRBJ2-1,TRBD1,TRBV7-3,TGTGCCAGCAGCTCCCAAGGGGGCAGCAATGAGCAGTTCTTC,CASSSQGGSNEQFF
NA,TRBJ2-3,NA,TRBV6-4,TGTGCCAGCAGTGGCGGGGAACACACAGATACGCAGTATTTT,CASSGGEHTDTQYF
NA,TRBJ2-2,TRBD2,TRBV5-1,TGCGCCAGCGCAAGCGGGGGGCTCACCGGGGAGCTGTTTTTT,CASASGGLTGELFF
NA,TRBJ1-4,NA,TRBV6-5,TGTGCCAGCAGTTACTCCAGGGGCTCTAATGAAAAACTGTTTTTT,CASSYSRGSNEKLFF
NA,TRBJ2-7,TRBD1,TRBV5-1,TGCGCCAGCAGCCAACAGGGGGCGCACGAGCAGTACTTC,CASSQQGAHEQYF
NA,TRBJ2-1,TRBD2,TRBV19,TGTGCCAGTAGTGCTACTAGCGGGGCCTCCTACAATGAGCAGTTCTTC,CASSATSGASYNEQFF